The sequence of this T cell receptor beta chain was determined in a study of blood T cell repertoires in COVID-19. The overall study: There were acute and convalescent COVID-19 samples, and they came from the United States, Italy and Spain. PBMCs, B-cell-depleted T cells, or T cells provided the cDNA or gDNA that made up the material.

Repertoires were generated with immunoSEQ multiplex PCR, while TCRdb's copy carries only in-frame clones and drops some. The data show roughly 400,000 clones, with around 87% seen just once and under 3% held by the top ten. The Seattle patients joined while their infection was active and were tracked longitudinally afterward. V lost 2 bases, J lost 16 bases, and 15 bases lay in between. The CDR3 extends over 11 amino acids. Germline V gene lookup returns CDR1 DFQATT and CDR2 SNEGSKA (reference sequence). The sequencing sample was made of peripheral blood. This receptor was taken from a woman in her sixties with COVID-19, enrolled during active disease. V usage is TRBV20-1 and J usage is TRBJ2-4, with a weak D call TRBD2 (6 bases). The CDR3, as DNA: TGCAGTGCTAGATGGGGGGTGTTGGAATACTTC. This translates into CSARWGVLEYF.